This T cell receptor beta chain was captured by sequencing in a study of CD8 T cells in Susac syndrome. Study-level findings and limits: It was acknowledged by the study that relatively few individuals were included in its TCR sequencing and HLA analysis.

Reverse transcription of 0.5 to 1 ug RNA used random hexamers. Multiplex PCR with immunoSEQ amplified the TCR beta CDR3 across 54 Vbeta and 13 Jbeta. Using its own MiXCR run on the immunoSEQ multiplex PCR reads, TCRdb lists one record per CDR3 protein. The profile shows 330,000 or so distinct CDR3 sequences, approximately 90% of them singletons. Multiple sclerosis controls were treatment-naive patients with stable or active relapsing-remitting disease. TEMRA cells underwent FACS enrichment and CD8+ and CD4+ T cells underwent negative isolation. Of note for this clonotype: Its antigen is currently unknown.

In germline, CDR1 is DFQATT, CDR2 SNEGSKA (reference sequence). The CDR3 has 15 amino acids. Trimming at V came to 3 bases and at J to 7 bases, leaving 9 bases not matched to a gene. The sample was CD8+ T cells from PBMCs. The sequence was obtained from a human donor with multiple sclerosis. This chain uses TRBV20-1 with TRBJ2-4; the match to TRBD2 covers 10 bases. The CDR3 loop reads CSASDLAGVGNIQYF. In DNA, the CDR3 is TGCAGTGCTAGTGACCTAGCGGGAGTAGGGAACATTCAGTACTTC.